These T cell receptor beta chains were read from a single sample in a study of cytomegalovirus exposure and HLA in healthy donors. Some clones are missing from TCRdb's copy, which holds only in-frame ones; the method was immunoSEQ multiplex PCR. The table has 150,000 to 200,000 clones, more than 70% seen once. The sample was PBMCs. These TCRs come from a boy younger than 18 in good health and CMV-seronegative. Both conserved end residues are part of each CDR3. The order of the fields is D gene, V gene, J gene, clone size, CDR3 protein. A D gene is named only where the DNA matches it firmly. A row's size may be missing; if present it is once, few, many or a size class.

TRBD1	TRBV2	TRBJ2-7	.	CASMNRGFYEQYF
.	TRBV5-1	TRBJ2-7	.	CASTRGSSYEQYF
.	TRBV6-5	TRBJ2-7	.	CASRRQGKSYEQYF
TRBD1	TRBV7-6	TRBJ2-5	.	CASSSPIRTGEGETQYF
.	TRBV6-5	TRBJ1-5	.	CASSPGLSNQPQHF
TRBD2	TRBV11-2	TRBJ2-7	.	CASSVSGGSSYEQYF
.	TRBV7-9	TRBJ2-3	once	CASSLSLTDTQYF
.	TRBV4-1	TRBJ1-3	.	CASSQQGSGNTIYF
.	TRBV5-1	TRBJ2-1	once	CASSLGLINEQFF
TRBD1	TRBV7-8	TRBJ1-5	.	CASSPMLGTDYSNQPQHF
.	TRBV5-6	TRBJ1-2	.	CASSLAREGSNYGYTF
TRBD1	TRBV30	TRBJ1-2	.	CASTGQGASNYGYTF
.	TRBV5-1	TRBJ1-2	.	CASSQGHGPLYGYTF
TRBD1	TRBV5-1	TRBJ1-6	.	CASSLLTTGGNSPLHF
.	TRBV5-1	TRBJ1-2	.	CASSLVDRGGVNGYTF
TRBD1	TRBV11-2	TRBJ2-7	.	CASSLERDSAYEQYF
.	TRBV30	TRBJ1-3	.	CAWSVRRSSGNTIYF
.	TRBV7-3	TRBJ2-1	.	CASSSQGYNEQFF
.	TRBV13	TRBJ1-1	few	CASSLSEVNTEAFF
.	TRBV4-1	TRBJ1-2	.	CASSQESYGYTF
TRBD1	TRBV4-1	.	.	CASSSGRDRGLYEQYF
.	TRBV9	TRBJ1-4	.	CASSVGGRFVEKLFF
TRBD1	TRBV7-9	TRBJ2-7	once	CASSWDRGDYEQYF
TRBD2	TRBV5-6	TRBJ2-5	.	CASSLGGLAGGETQYF